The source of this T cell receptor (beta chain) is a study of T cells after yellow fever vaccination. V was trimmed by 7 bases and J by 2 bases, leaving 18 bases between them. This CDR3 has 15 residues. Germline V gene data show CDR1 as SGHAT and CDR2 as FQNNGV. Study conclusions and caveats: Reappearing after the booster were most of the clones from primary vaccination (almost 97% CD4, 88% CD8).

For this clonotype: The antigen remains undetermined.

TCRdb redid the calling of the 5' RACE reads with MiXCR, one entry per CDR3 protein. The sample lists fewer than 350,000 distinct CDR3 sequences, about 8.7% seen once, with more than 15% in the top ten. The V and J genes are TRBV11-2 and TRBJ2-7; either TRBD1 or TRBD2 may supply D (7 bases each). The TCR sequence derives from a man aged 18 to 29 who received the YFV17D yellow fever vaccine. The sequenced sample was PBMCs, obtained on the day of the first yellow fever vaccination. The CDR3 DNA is TGTGCCAGCAACCCAGGGGGGGCAGGGGCCTACGAGCAGTACTTC. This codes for CASNPGGAGAYEQYF.